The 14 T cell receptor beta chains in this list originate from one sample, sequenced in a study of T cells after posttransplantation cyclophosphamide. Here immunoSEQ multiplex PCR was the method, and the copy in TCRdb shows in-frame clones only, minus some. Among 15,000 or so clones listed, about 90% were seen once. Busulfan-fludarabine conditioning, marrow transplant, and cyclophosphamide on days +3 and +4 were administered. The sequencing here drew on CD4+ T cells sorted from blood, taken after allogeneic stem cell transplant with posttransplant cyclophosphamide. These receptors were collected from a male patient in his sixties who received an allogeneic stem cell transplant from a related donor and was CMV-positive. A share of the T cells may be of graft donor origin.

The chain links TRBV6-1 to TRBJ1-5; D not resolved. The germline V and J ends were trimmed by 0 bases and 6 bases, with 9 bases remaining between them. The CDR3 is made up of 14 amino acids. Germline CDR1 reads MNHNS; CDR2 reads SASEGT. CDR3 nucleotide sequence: TGTGCCAGCAGTGAAGCAGGAGCTAGTCAGCCCCAGCATTTT. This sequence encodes CASSEAGASQPQHF.

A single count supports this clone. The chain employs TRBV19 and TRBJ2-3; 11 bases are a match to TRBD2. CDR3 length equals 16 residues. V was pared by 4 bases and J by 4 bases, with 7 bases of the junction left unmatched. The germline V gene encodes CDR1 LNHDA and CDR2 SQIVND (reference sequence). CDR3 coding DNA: TGTGCCAGTAGTAACCTGGGACTAGCGGTCTCAGATACGCAGTATTTT. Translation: CASSNLGLAVSDTQYF.

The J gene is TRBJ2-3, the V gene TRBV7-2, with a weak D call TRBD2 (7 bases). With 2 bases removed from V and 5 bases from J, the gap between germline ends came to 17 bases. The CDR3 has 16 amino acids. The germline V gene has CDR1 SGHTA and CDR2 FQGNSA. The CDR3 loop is CASSLRTGGRLDTQYF. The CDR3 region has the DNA TGTGCCAGCAGCTTAAGGACGGGGGGCCGGTTAGATACGCAGTATTTT. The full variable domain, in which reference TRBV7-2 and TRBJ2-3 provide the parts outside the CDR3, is GAGVSQSPSNKVTEKGKDVELRCDPISGHTALYWYRQSLGQGLEFLIYFQGNSAPDKSGLPSDRFSAERTGGSVSTLTIQRTQQEDSAVYLCASSLRTGGRLDTQYFGPGTRLTVL.

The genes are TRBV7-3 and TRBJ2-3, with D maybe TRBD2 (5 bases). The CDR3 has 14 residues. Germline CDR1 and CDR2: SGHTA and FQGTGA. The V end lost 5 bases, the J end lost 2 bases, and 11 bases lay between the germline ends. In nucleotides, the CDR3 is TGTGCCAGCAGCACCACTAGTTTCACAGATACGCAGTATTTT. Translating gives CASSTTSFTDTQYF.

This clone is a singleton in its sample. The CDR3 is CASSAQDRGRETQYF. The CDR3 DNA follows: TGTGCCAGCAGCGCTCAGGACAGGGGTCGAGAGACCCAGTACTTC. The rearrangement links TRBV7-2 to TRBJ2-5; 9 positions match TRBD1. V trimming: 5 bases; J trimming: 4 bases; junction bases outside the gene matches: 8. Germline V gives CDR1 SGHTA, CDR2 FQGNSA. The CDR3 has 15 amino acids.

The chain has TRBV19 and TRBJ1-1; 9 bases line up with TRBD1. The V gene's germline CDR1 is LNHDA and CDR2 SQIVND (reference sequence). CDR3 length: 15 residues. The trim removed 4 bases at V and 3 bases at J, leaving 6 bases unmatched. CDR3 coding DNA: TGTGCCAGTAGTAACGGGGGACAGGGTTACACTGAAGCTTTCTTT. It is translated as CASSNGGQGYTEAFF.

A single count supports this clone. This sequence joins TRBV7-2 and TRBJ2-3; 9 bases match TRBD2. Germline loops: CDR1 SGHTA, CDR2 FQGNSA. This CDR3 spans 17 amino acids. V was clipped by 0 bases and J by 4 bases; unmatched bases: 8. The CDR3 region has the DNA TGTGCCAGCAGCTTAGCGCGGGCGGGGGGGAGGGCAGATACGCAGTATTTT. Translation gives CASSLARAGGRADTQYF.

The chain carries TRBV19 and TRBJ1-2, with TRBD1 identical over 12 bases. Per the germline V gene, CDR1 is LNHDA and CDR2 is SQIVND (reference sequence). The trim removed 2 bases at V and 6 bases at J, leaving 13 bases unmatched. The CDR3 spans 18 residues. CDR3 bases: TGTGCCAGTAGTATAAGGGGTCTCTCCGGGACAGGGGGCCATGGCTACACCTTC. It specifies CASSIRGLSGTGGHGYTF.

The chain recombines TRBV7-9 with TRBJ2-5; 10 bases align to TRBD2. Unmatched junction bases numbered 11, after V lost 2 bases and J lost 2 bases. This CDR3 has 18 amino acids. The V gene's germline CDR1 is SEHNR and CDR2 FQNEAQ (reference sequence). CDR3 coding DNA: TGTGCCAGCAGCTTACCCCCGCCTAGCGGGGGCCCGCAAGAGACCCAGTACTTC. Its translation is CASSLPPPSGGPQETQYF.

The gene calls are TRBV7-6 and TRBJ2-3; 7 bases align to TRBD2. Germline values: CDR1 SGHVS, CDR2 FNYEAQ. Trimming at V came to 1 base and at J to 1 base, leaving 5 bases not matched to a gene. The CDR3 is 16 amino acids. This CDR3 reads CASSLVGGVGTDTQYF. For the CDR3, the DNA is TGTGCCAGCAGCTTAGTGGGGGGGGTGGGCACAGATACGCAGTATTTT.

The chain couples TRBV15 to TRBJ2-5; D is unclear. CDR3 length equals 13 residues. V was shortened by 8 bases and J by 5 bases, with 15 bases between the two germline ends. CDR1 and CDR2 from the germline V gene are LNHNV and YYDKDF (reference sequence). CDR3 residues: CATGTRLLETQYF. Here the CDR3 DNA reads TGTGCCACCGGTACCAGGTTACTGGAGACCCAGTACTTC.

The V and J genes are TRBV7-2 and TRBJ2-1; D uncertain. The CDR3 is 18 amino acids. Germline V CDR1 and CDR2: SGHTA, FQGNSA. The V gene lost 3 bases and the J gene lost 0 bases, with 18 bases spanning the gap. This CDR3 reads CASSFAPGGTSSYNEQFF. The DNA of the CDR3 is TGTGCCAGCAGCTTCGCCCCCGGCGGCACGAGCTCCTACAATGAGCAGTTCTTC.

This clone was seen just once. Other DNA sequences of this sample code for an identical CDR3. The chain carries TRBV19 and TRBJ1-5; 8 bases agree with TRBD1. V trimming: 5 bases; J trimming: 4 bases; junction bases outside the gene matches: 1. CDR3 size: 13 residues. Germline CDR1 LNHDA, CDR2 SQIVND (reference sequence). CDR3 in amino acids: CASSGTGNQPQHF. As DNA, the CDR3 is TGTGCCAGTAGTGGGACAGGAAATCAGCCCCAGCATTTT.

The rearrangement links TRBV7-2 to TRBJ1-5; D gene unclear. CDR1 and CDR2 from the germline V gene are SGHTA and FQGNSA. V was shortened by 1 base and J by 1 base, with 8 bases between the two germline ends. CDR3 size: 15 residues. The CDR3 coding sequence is TGTGCCAGCAGCTTAGGTCCACAGAGCAATCAGCCCCAGCATTTT. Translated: CASSLGPQSNQPQHF.